The 30 T cell receptor beta chains presented below share a single source sample, sequenced in a study of blood T cell repertoires in COVID-19. Data came from immunoSEQ multiplex PCR; TCRdb stores just in-frame clones and leaves some out. In the table there are approximately 140,000 clones, around 84% of which are singletons. The sequencing input was peripheral blood. These receptors all stem from a man aged 55 to 69 with active or convalescent COVID-19.

This clone was picked up a small number of times. This rearrangement joins TRBV11-2 to TRBJ1-4, with 10 bases fitting TRBD1. From germline, CDR1 is SGHAT and CDR2 FQNNGV. V trimming: 3 bases; J trimming: 8 bases; junction bases outside the gene matches: 6. The length of the CDR3 is 15 residues. CDR3 loop: CASSFGTGVKEKLFF. The CDR3, as DNA: TGTGCCAGCAGCTTCGGGACAGGGGTGAAGGAAAAACTGTTTTTT.

The chain links TRBV28 to TRBJ2-2; 10 positions agree with TRBD2. Germline V gene sequence: CDR1 MDHEN, CDR2 SYDVKM. The CDR3 loop spans 18 amino acids. V lost 5 bases, J lost 3 bases, and 12 bases stayed unmatched. The DNA for the CDR3 is TGTGCCAGCAGTCGAAGAGGTCTAGCGGGAGCAGACACCGGGGAGCTGTTTTTT. Protein sequence: CASSRRGLAGADTGELFF.

The chain carries TRBV4-2 and TRBJ2-1; 11 bases match TRBD2. Trimming cost V 1 base and J 3 bases; bases outside gene matches: 2. Germline V gives CDR1 LGHNA, CDR2 YNFKEQ. The CDR3 totals 16 residues. CDR3 nucleotides: TGTGCCAGCAGCCAAGGACTAGCGGGACTCTACAATGAGCAGTTCTTC. Its protein product is CASSQGLAGLYNEQFF.

This chain links TRBV7-2 with TRBJ2-5; D remains unclear. Germline V gene sequence: CDR1 SGHTA, CDR2 FQGNSA. This CDR3 has 13 amino acids. The V end lost 2 bases, the J end lost 7 bases, and 11 bases lay between the germline ends. For the CDR3, the DNA is TGTGCCAGCAGCTTACTGAGTCGCGCGACCCAGTACTTC. It translates to CASSLLSRATQYF.

The chain carries TRBV20-1 and TRBJ1-4; 9 nucleotides match TRBD1. The germline CDR1 and CDR2 sequences are DFQATT and SNEGSKA (reference sequence). The junction had 7 bases not matched to a gene; V was cut back by 3 bases and J by 5 bases. CDR3 size: 15 residues. As DNA, the CDR3 is TGCAGTGCTAGTTCTTCGGGACAGGGAAATGAAAAACTGTTTTTT. Residues: CSASSSGQGNEKLFF.

V gene TRBV6-2 or TRBV6-3 combines with J gene TRBJ2-1, with a tentative D call TRBD2 (5 bases). This CDR3 has 15 amino acids. The ends were cut back, 4 bases at V and 5 bases at J, with 15 bases in the middle. CDR1 MNHEY and CDR2 SVGEGT come from the germline V gene. The DNA for the CDR3 is TGTGCCAGCAGTTCCTGGACTTTTCCGCACAATGAGCAGTTCTTC. Protein: CASSSWTFPHNEQFF.

The rearrangement joins TRBV19 to TRBJ2-6; D uncertain. This CDR3 has 15 residues. With 1 base removed from V and 6 bases from J, the gap between germline ends came to 10 bases. Germline lookup yields CDR1 LNHDA and CDR2 SQIVND (reference sequence). CDR3 residues: CASSIGLAPANVLTF. The DNA of the CDR3 is TGTGCCAGTAGTATAGGTCTGGCCCCGGCCAACGTCCTGACTTTC.

This rearrangement joins TRBV5-1 to TRBJ1-4; D is uncertain. Germline CDR1 is SGHRS and CDR2 is YFSETQ. Trimming removed 2 bases from V and 4 bases from J, with 6 bases in between. The CDR3 contains 13 residues. The CDR3 DNA reads as TGCGCCAGCAGCTTATATAATAATGAAAAACTGTTTTTT. Amino acids: CASSLYNNEKLFF. The complete variable domain, with remaining parts taken from reference TRBV5-1 and TRBJ1-4, reads KAGVTQTPRYLIKTRGQQVTLSCSPISGHRSVSWYQQTPGQGLQFLFEYFSETQRNKGNFPGRFSGRQFSNSRSEMNVSTLELGDSALYLCASSLYNNEKLFFGSGTQLSVL.

This chain uses TRBV27 with TRBJ1-5; 9 bases are a match to TRBD1. J was trimmed by 6 bases and V by 5 bases; bases with no gene match: 5. The germline V gene has CDR1 MNHEY and CDR2 SMNVEV (reference sequence). The CDR3 has 14 residues. The CDR3 DNA reads as TGTGCCAGCAGTAACAGGGGGCAGGGTCAGCCCCAGCATTTT. It is translated as CASSNRGQGQPQHF.

The chain links TRBV5-4 to TRBJ2-1; possibly TRBD2 for D (5 bases). The V end was cut by 2 bases, the J end by 10 bases, with 10 bases between. This CDR3 comprises 12 residues. Germline CDR1 reads SGHNT; CDR2 reads YYREEE (reference sequence). CDR3: CASSLAAREQFF. The CDR3 DNA reads as TGTGCCAGCAGCTTAGCGGCTCGGGAGCAGTTCTTC. Full variable domain (outside the CDR3, taken from reference TRBV5-4 and TRBJ2-1): ETGVTQSPTHLIKTRGQQVTLRCSSQSGHNTVSWYQQALGQGPQFIFQYYREEENGRGNFPPRFSGLQFPNYSSELNVNALELDDSALYLCASSLAAREQFFGPGTRLTVL.

V gene TRBV12-5 combines with J gene TRBJ2-3; 7 nucleotides align to TRBD2. The CDR3 totals 15 residues. Germline V gene data show CDR1 as LGHNT and CDR2 as FRNRAP. The V and J ends lost 9 bases and 1 base, in that order; junction bases with no gene match: 10. In DNA, the CDR3 is TGTGCTAGCTCACCACGGGGGGTCGGCACAGATACGCAGTATTTT. As protein: CASSPRGVGTDTQYF.

This chain connects TRBV7-3 to TRBJ2-1; TRBD2 agrees at 8 bases. The CDR3 extends over 15 amino acids. The trim removed 8 bases at V and 10 bases at J, leaving 16 bases unmatched. Germline V gene data show CDR1 as SGHTA and CDR2 as FQGTGA. The CDR3 sequence: CASSGGTSGRNEQFF. CDR3 nucleotides: TGTGCCAGCTCGGGGGGGACCTCGGGGAGAAACGAGCAGTTCTTC.

The genes are TRBV3-1 (or the pseudogene TRBV3-2) and TRBJ1-2, with D perhaps matching TRBD1 (6 bases). Germline CDR1 LGHDT, CDR2 YNNKEL (reference sequence). The V end lost 3 bases, the J end lost 7 bases, and 15 bases lay between the germline ends. The CDR3 sequence is 14 residues long. The CDR3 protein is CASSQGYGTSGYTF. The DNA for the CDR3 is TGTGCCAGCAGCCAGGGTTACGGGACAAGTGGCTACACCTTC.

This clone was recorded a few times. This sequence joins TRBV11-1 and TRBJ2-1; 10 nucleotides match TRBD2. This CDR3 comprises 16 residues. The V gene's germline CDR1 is SGHAT and CDR2 FQDESV (reference sequence). J was trimmed by 3 bases and V by 4 bases; bases with no gene match: 6. This CDR3 is CASSSSGGEYYNEQFF. CDR3 in DNA: TGTGCCAGCAGCTCTAGCGGGGGTGAATACTACAATGAGCAGTTCTTC.

The chain carries TRBV11-3 and TRBJ2-2, with 10 bases fitting TRBD2. Germline lookup yields CDR1 SGHNT and CDR2 YENEEA. After removal of 6 bases from V and 3 bases from J, the junction contained 4 bases not matched to a gene. This CDR3 spans 15 amino acids. The DNA of the CDR3 is TGTGCCAGCAGACCCGGGACTAGCGACACCGGGGAGCTGTTTTTT. It specifies CASRPGTSDTGELFF.

This clone was seen only a few times. V is TRBV28 and J is TRBJ1-4, with D tentatively TRBD1 (5 bases). Germline V gene data show CDR1 as MDHEN and CDR2 as SYDVKM. This CDR3 has 15 amino acids. The V and J ends lost 5 bases and 7 bases respectively, with 17 bases between them. Here the CDR3 reads CASSPTTGGAEKLFF. The DNA of the CDR3 is TGTGCCAGCAGTCCCACGACCGGGGGAGCTGAAAAACTGTTTTTT.

Comment on this clone: This same CDR3 is encoded by further DNA sequences in the sample. This chain links TRBV28 with TRBJ1-1; unclear D gene. Germline V CDR1 and CDR2: MDHEN, SYDVKM. Trimming shortened V by 5 bases and J by 4 bases, and 11 bases separated the two germline ends. The CDR3 is 13 amino acids. DNA for the CDR3: TGTGCCAGCAGTCGGCCTGGGCCCACTGAAGCTTTCTTT. Translation: CASSRPGPTEAFF.

This chain links TRBV7-2 with TRBJ1-6; TRBD1 aligns across 11 bases. Germline CDR1 SGHTA, CDR2 FQGNSA. The ends lost 5 bases at V and 13 bases at J; junction bases unmatched: 7. The CDR3 runs to 14 residues. The CDR3 nucleotides read TGTGCCAGCAGCCTAGAGGGACAGGGGGTTCCCCTCCACTTT. This translates into CASSLEGQGVPLHF. Using reference TRBV7-2 and TRBJ1-6 for the parts outside the CDR3, the full variable domain is GAGVSQSPSNKVTEKGKDVELRCDPISGHTALYWYRQSLGQGLEFLIYFQGNSAPDKSGLPSDRFSAERTGGSVSTLTIQRTQQEDSAVYLCASSLEGQGVPLHFGNGTRLTVT.

The J gene is TRBJ2-1, the V gene TRBV11-3; 9 bases are shared with TRBD2. J lost 6 bases, V lost 4 bases, and 10 bases had no gene match. The germline V gene has CDR1 SGHNT and CDR2 YENEEA. The CDR3 runs to 16 residues. The CDR3: CASSSPRSGRFNEQFF. The DNA of the CDR3 is TGTGCCAGCAGCTCCCCCAGGAGCGGGAGGTTCAATGAGCAGTTCTTC.

The chain uses TRBV7-2 and TRBJ1-4; tentatively, D is TRBD1 (5 bases). The germline gives CDR1 SGHTA, CDR2 FQGNSA. V was trimmed by 3 bases and J by 8 bases, leaving 13 bases between them. This CDR3 comprises 14 residues. CDR3 region: CASSFSGFGEKLFF. The CDR3 region has the DNA TGTGCCAGCAGCTTCTCAGGGTTTGGAGAAAAACTGTTTTTT.

This chain links TRBV12-5 with TRBJ2-5; 9 nucleotides match TRBD2. The CDR3 spans 15 residues. Germline CDR1 reads LGHNT; CDR2 reads FRNRAP. After removal of 0 bases from V and 3 bases from J, the junction contained 2 bases not matched to a gene. Here the CDR3 reads CASGLVGGGEETQYF. CDR3 sequence (DNA): TGTGCTAGTGGTTTGGTAGGCGGGGGGGAAGAGACCCAGTACTTC.

The CDR3 coding sequence is TGTGCCAGCAGCTTAAAGGCGGGAGGTTCCTCCTACAATGAGCAGTTCTTC. It yields the protein CASSLKAGGSSYNEQFF. The chain carries TRBV5-4 and TRBJ2-1; 8 bases map to TRBD2. In germline, CDR1 is SGHNT, CDR2 YYREEE (reference sequence). V was clipped by 2 bases and J by 0 bases; unmatched bases: 7. The CDR3 runs 17 residues. The complete variable domain, with remaining parts taken from reference TRBV5-4 and TRBJ2-1, reads ETGVTQSPTHLIKTRGQQVTLRCSSQSGHNTVSWYQQALGQGPQFIFQYYREEENGRGNFPPRFSGLQFPNYSSELNVNALELDDSALYLCASSLKAGGSSYNEQFFGPGTRLTVL.

J is TRBJ2-7 and V is TRBV6-6; a possible D gene is TRBD1 (6 bases). Trimming pared 4 bases from V and 0 bases from J, leaving 13 bases between. The CDR3 spans 15 residues. The germline V gene encodes CDR1 MNHNY and CDR2 SVGAGI (reference sequence). The CDR3 DNA reads TGTGCCAGCAGTTCCCTAAAAGGGGGCTCCTACGAGCAGTACTTC. This sequence encodes CASSSLKGGSYEQYF.

The genes are TRBV7-6 and TRBJ1-4, with a possible D match to TRBD1 (6 bases). The germline gives CDR1 SGHVS, CDR2 FNYEAQ. V lost 3 bases and J lost 4, with 15 bases in between. The CDR3 covers 16 residues. This CDR3 reads CASSLFQSGDNEKLFF. The CDR3 DNA follows: TGTGCCAGCAGCTTGTTTCAGTCAGGGGATAATGAAAAACTGTTTTTT. Filled out from reference TRBV7-6 and TRBJ1-4, the complete variable domain reads GAGVSQSPRYKVTKRGQDVALRCDPISGHVSLYWYRQALGQGPEFLTYFNYEAQQDKSGLPNDRFSAERPEGSISTLTIQRTEQRDSAMYRCASSLFQSGDNEKLFFGSGTQLSVL.

V usage is TRBV11-2 and J usage is TRBJ1-1; D call uncertain. The V and J ends lost 1 base and 1 base respectively, with 7 bases between them. The CDR3 has 14 amino acids. Germline V lookup: CDR1 SGHAT, CDR2 FQNNGV. The CDR3 protein is CASSLAAGNTEAFF. The CDR3 DNA reads as TGTGCCAGCAGCTTAGCTGCAGGGAACACTGAAGCTTTCTTT.

V and J are TRBV7-9 and TRBJ2-5, with a possible D match to TRBD2 (6 bases). This CDR3 has 15 amino acids. Per germline, CDR1 SEHNR and CDR2 FQNEAQ (reference sequence). V was cut by 7 bases and J by 1 base, with 16 bases left in between. DNA of the CDR3: TGTGCCAGCATGCTACTTCGGGGGTTCCAAGAGACCCAGTACTTC. Protein product: CASMLLRGFQETQYF.

This clone was observed a single time. The chain employs TRBV7-8 and TRBJ2-5; 12 nucleotides match TRBD2. Germline CDR1 is SGHVS and CDR2 is FQNEAQ. The trim removed 5 bases at V and 5 bases at J, leaving 9 bases unmatched. The CDR3 is 16 amino acids. The CDR3, as DNA: TGTGCCAGCAGCCTTGGACTAGCGGGACAAGGGGAGACCCAGTACTTC. This encodes CASSLGLAGQGETQYF.

The chain carries TRBV7-8 and TRBJ1-1, with 8 bases lining up with TRBD1. The CDR3 spans 16 residues. After removal of 5 bases from V and 4 bases from J, the junction contained 12 bases not matched to a gene. Per germline, CDR1 SGHVS and CDR2 FQNEAQ. The CDR3 loop is CASSTRTGMMSTEAFF. CDR3 nucleotides: TGTGCCAGCAGCACGCGGACAGGGATGATGAGCACTGAAGCTTTCTTT.

The sample holds many counts of this clone. The chain carries TRBV19 and TRBJ1-1; 10 bases are shared with TRBD1. Germline V gives CDR1 LNHDA, CDR2 SQIVND (reference sequence). Trimming cost V 7 bases and J 2 bases; bases outside gene matches: 4. This CDR3 is built from 14 residues. CDR3 nucleotides: TGTGCCAGTAAGGGACAGGGGTTCAACACTGAAGCTTTCTTT. Encoded protein: CASKGQGFNTEAFF.

The chain recombines TRBV5-1 with TRBJ2-2; D unresolved. The V end was cut by 4 bases, the J end by 2 bases, with 12 bases between. This CDR3 contains 15 residues. CDR1 is SGHRS, CDR2 YFSETQ, per germline. The CDR3, as DNA: TGCGCCAGCAGCAGGAGTCAACCCAACACCGGGGAGCTGTTTTTT. Residues: CASSRSQPNTGELFF.